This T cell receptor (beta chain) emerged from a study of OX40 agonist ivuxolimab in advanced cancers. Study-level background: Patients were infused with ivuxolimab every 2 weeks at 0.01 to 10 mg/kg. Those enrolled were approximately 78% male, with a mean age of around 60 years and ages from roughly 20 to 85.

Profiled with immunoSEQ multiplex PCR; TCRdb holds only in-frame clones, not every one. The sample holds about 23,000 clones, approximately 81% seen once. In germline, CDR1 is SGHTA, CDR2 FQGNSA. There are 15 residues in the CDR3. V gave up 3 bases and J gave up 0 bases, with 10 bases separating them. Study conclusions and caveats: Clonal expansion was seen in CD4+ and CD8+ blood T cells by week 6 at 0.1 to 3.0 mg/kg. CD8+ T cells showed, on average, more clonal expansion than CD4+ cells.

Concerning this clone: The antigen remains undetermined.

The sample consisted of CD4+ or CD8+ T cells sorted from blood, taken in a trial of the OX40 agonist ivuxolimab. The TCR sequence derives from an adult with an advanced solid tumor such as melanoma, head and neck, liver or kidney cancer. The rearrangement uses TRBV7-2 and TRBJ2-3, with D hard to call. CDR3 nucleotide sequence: TGTGCCAGCAGCTTTAGTAGCCGAAGCACAGATACGCAGTATTTT. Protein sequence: CASSFSSRSTDTQYF.